Each of the 18 T cell receptor beta chains below was sequenced from the same sample in a study of blood T cells in healthy people across ages. Through a sample-barcoded 5' primer and a J-beta primer mix, a second PCR was run for about 6 to 11 cycles. Each CDR3 protein is one row after TCRdb ran MiXCR on the 5' RACE reads. In the table there are roughly 1,500,000 distinct CDR3 sequences, about 35% of which are singletons. Material: blood. These receptors were taken from a woman in her 30s in good health.

This clonotype appeared a few times. This chain uses TRBV7-9 with TRBJ2-5; TRBD1 matches at 8 bases. With 4 bases clipped from V and 5 bases from J, the junction kept 15 bases outside the gene matches. Germline V gives CDR1 SEHNR, CDR2 FQNEAQ (reference sequence). The CDR3 loop spans 17 amino acids. The CDR3 nucleotides are TGTGCCAGCAGCTCCCTAAGATCTTCAGGGGGCGAGGAGACCCAGTACTTC. Protein: CASSSLRSSGGEETQYF.

This chain connects TRBV7-2 to TRBJ2-7; 9 bases line up with TRBD2. The CDR3 totals 16 residues. After removal of 3 bases from V and 5 bases from J, the junction contained 11 bases not matched to a gene. The germline V gene encodes CDR1 SGHTA and CDR2 FQGNSA. DNA for the CDR3: TGTGCCAGCAGCTTCAGGAGGCGGACTAGCGTCCACGAGCAGTACTTC. Its protein product is CASSFRRRTSVHEQYF.

The V call is TRBV5-1, the J call TRBJ2-7, with 7 bases matching TRBD1. This CDR3 region has 15 residues. The germline V gene has CDR1 SGHRS and CDR2 YFSETQ. After removal of 4 bases from V and 0 bases from J, the junction contained 7 bases not matched to a gene. The CDR3 reads CASSPQHRGSYEQYF. CDR3 sequence (DNA): TGCGCCAGCAGCCCTCAACACAGGGGCTCCTACGAGCAGTACTTC.

The V gene is TRBV20-1, the J gene TRBJ2-4, with 9 bases fitting TRBD1. Matching the DNA end better, TRBJ2-7 makes the J call doubtful. CDR1 DFQATT and CDR2 SNEGSKA come from the germline V gene (reference sequence). The CDR3 spans 16 residues. The CDR3 DNA reads TGCAGTGCTGGAGGGTTTCGGGACAGGGTGATCCACGAGCAGTACTTC. Translating gives CSAGGFRDRVIHEQYF.

This clonotype was observed a handful of times. The J gene is TRBJ2-6, the V gene TRBV28, with D perhaps TRBD1 (6 bases). CDR1 is MDHEN and CDR2 is SYDVKM in the germline V gene. The V end lost 4 bases, the J end lost 0 bases, and 10 bases lay between the germline ends. CDR3 length: 16 amino acids. CDR3 DNA: TGTGCCAGCAGTTACAGGGAGCCCTCTGGGGCCAACGTCCTGACTTTC. It encodes CASSYREPSGANVLTF.

The V gene is TRBV29-1, the J gene TRBJ2-1, with 9 positions matching TRBD1. Germline lookup yields CDR1 SQVTM and CDR2 ANQGSEA. This CDR3 region has 14 residues. Trimming removed 4 bases from V and 6 bases from J; junction bases left unmatched: 7. The CDR3 region has the DNA TGCAGCGTTGGGGGGACAGGGTCGAGCAATGAGCAGTTCTTC. It specifies CSVGGTGSSNEQFF.

This clonotype showed up many times. The chain has TRBV13 and TRBJ2-1; tentatively, D is TRBD1 or TRBD2 (5 bases each). CDR1 PRHDT and CDR2 FYEKMQ come from the germline V gene (reference sequence). Trimming shortened V by 5 bases and J by 8 bases, and 16 bases separated the two germline ends. This CDR3 has 14 residues. The CDR3 sequence is CASSPPQGADEQFF. CDR3 nucleotides: TGTGCCAGCAGCCCCCCCCAGGGAGCGGATGAGCAGTTCTTC.

The rearrangement links TRBV5-1 to TRBJ2-5; tentatively, D is TRBD1 (6 bases). The end of the DNA is better explained by TRBJ2-7, so the J call may be wrong. Germline V CDR1 and CDR2: SGHRS, YFSETQ. CDR3 length: 16 residues. The CDR3 sequence is CASSLGGAGTCYEQYF. CDR3 sequence (DNA): TGCGCCAGCAGCTTGGGTGGCGCAGGGACATGCTACGAGCAGTACTTC.

The V and J genes are TRBV27 and TRBJ1-6; TRBD1 matches 11 bases. V trimming: 9 bases; J trimming: 8 bases; junction bases outside the gene matches: 3. CDR3 length equals 13 residues. Germline CDR1 and CDR2: MNHEY and SMNVEV (reference sequence). The CDR3 bases are TGTGCCAGTAGGACAGGGGGCGATTCACCCCTCCACTTT. As protein: CASRTGGDSPLHF.

The rearrangement links TRBV11-1 to TRBJ2-5; D gene unclear. Germline-derived CDR1 and CDR2 are SGHAT and FQDESV (reference sequence). The CDR3 has 15 residues. The ends were cut back, 0 bases at V and 11 bases at J, with 19 bases in the middle. The DNA of the CDR3 is TGTGCCAGCAGCTTAGCAGAGAATAGTGTGAATGAGCAGTACTTC. Translation gives CASSLAENSVNEQYF.

Remarks on this clonotype: Possible read error: a much larger clone is one base away. J is TRBJ2-5 and V is TRBV29-1, with D possibly matching TRBD1 (6 bases). The better agreement between TRBJ2-7 and the DNA end casts doubt on the J call. Germline lookup yields CDR1 SQVTM and CDR2 ANQGSEA. This CDR3 spans 12 amino acids. CDR3: CSVAGETCEQYF. CDR3 bases: TGCAGCGTTGCAGGGGAAACCTGCGAGCAGTACTTC.

This clonotype was counted only a few times. CDR3 nucleotide sequence: TGCAGTGCTAGAGAACACACATACTACGAGCAGTACTTC. This gives the protein CSAREHTYYEQYF. The V and J genes are TRBV20-1 and TRBJ2-7; D unclear. V lost 0 bases and J lost 3, with 9 bases in between. This CDR3 has 13 residues. The germline gives CDR1 DFQATT, CDR2 SNEGSKA (reference sequence).

Details on this clonotype: A much larger clone lies one base from this, so it may be a read error. The genes are TRBV3-1 and TRBJ1-5; D uncertain. Germline lookup yields CDR1 LGHDT and CDR2 YNNKEL (reference sequence). This CDR3 is built from 13 residues. The V end was cut by 0 bases, the J end by 6 bases, with 6 bases between. This CDR3 is CASSQELGQPQHF. CDR3 coding DNA: TGTGCCAGCAGCCAAGAGTTGGGTCAGCCCCAGCATTTT.

This clonotype occurred many times. The junction departs from germline at one end; a sequencing error may be responsible. The gene calls are TRBV12-3 or TRBV12-4 and TRBJ2-7; D tentatively reads TRBD1 or TRBD2 (6 bases each). The CDR3 is made up of 15 amino acids. The CDR3 loop is CASSLGGGSSYEQYF. The CDR3 bases are TGTGCCAGCAGCTTAGGAGGGGGGAGCTCCTACGAGCAGTACTTC.

The chain is built from TRBV4-1 and TRBJ1-1, with unresolved D. The germline V and J ends were trimmed by 0 bases and 3 bases, with 20 bases remaining between them. CDR3 length: 18 residues. Germline V gives CDR1 MGHRA, CDR2 YSYEKL. CDR3 protein: CASSQDPTRADWDTEAFF. For the CDR3, the DNA is TGCGCCAGCAGCCAAGACCCCACAAGGGCGGATTGGGACACTGAAGCTTTCTTT.

This chain uses TRBV6-1 with TRBJ1-1, with D perhaps TRBD1 (6 bases). The germline V gene encodes CDR1 MNHNS and CDR2 SASEGT. V lost 6 bases to trimming and J lost 1 base, with 9 bases between them. The CDR3 contains 13 residues. CDR3 protein: CASRGASNTEAFF. In DNA, the CDR3 is TGTGCCAGCAGGGGGGCGTCGAACACTGAAGCTTTCTTT.

This clonotype was recorded many times. The chain combines TRBV4-1 with TRBJ2-3; tentative D call: TRBD1 (5 bases). Trimming left V 7 bases short and J 4 bases short, with 15 bases between. The CDR3 is 14 amino acids. CDR1 and CDR2 from the germline V gene are MGHRA and YSYEKL. The CDR3 sequence is CASTRGILPDTQYF. In nucleotides, the CDR3 is TGCGCCAGCACAAGGGGTATTCTTCCAGATACGCAGTATTTT.

In this sample, this clonotype turned up a few times. This rearrangement joins TRBV28 to TRBJ2-7; possible D gene TRBD1, 6 bases. CDR1 is MDHEN, CDR2 SYDVKM, per germline. The CDR3 sequence is 16 residues long. The ends were cut back, 6 bases at V and 2 bases at J, with 20 bases in the middle. CDR3 nucleotides: TGTGCCAGCAGCCTCCCCCTAGGGCAGGGGACCTACGAGCAGTACTTC. It translates to CASSLPLGQGTYEQYF.